A selection of T cell receptor beta chains follows, all from one sample in a study. Via MiXCR, TCRdb re-called the 5' RACE reads, giving one row per CDR3 protein. The sample holds about 40,000 distinct CDR3 sequences; roughly 21% are singletons and the top ten take more than 4%. Source material: Tregs sorted from blood. The receptors here all came from a female donor with breast cancer. Each CDR3 is given with its conserved first and last residue. A D gene is named only where the DNA matches it firmly. A row's size may be missing; if present it is once, few, many or a size class.

D gene: .; V gene: TRBV4-1; clone size: many; J gene: TRBJ1-1; CDR3 length: 21; CDR3 protein: CASSRPTAAKRRGVRSTEAFF; CDR3 DNA: TGCGCCAGCAGCCGACCCACAGCAGCCAAGAGGCGGGGGGTGAGGAGCACTGAAGCTTTCTTT
D gene: TRBD1; V gene: TRBV5-1; clone size: medium-sized; J gene: TRBJ2-3; CDR3 length: 14; CDR3 protein: CASSAGQGTDTQYF; CDR3 DNA: TGCGCCAGCAGCGCGGGACAGGGGACAGATACGCAGTATTTT
D gene: .; V gene: TRBV12-3/TRBV12-4; clone size: .; J gene: TRBJ2-7; CDR3 length: 13; CDR3 protein: CACSPTTSYEQYF; CDR3 DNA: TGTGCCTGCAGCCCCACCACTTCCTACGAGCAGTACTTC
D gene: TRBD1; V gene: TRBV10-3; clone size: few; J gene: TRBJ1-5; CDR3 length: 14; CDR3 protein: CAIKPGGGNQPQHF; CDR3 DNA: TGTGCCATCAAACCAGGGGGCGGGAATCAGCCCCAGCATTTT
D gene: .; V gene: TRBV28; clone size: .; J gene: TRBJ1-2; CDR3 length: 13; CDR3 protein: CATHRELMRGYTF; CDR3 DNA: TGTGCCACCCATCGGGAGTTGATGCGTGGCTACACCTTC
D gene: TRBD1; V gene: TRBV28; clone size: .; J gene: TRBJ2-3; CDR3 length: 18; CDR3 protein: CASSSYTGTEKLRDTQYF; CDR3 DNA: TGTGCCAGCAGTTCTTATACCGGGACAGAGAAGCTTAGAGATACGCAGTATTTT
D gene: .; V gene: TRBV4-2; clone size: many; J gene: TRBJ2-2; CDR3 length: 15; CDR3 protein: CASSQDLSGPGELFF; CDR3 DNA: TGTGCCAGCAGCCAAGATTTATCCGGGCCCGGGGAGCTGTTTTTT
D gene: TRBD2; V gene: TRBV4-1; clone size: many; J gene: TRBJ2-1; CDR3 length: 20; CDR3 protein: CASSPRLRLAGGTSYNEQFF; CDR3 DNA: TGCGCCAGCAGCCCTCGTCTTAGGCTAGCGGGAGGAACTTCCTACAATGAGCAGTTCTTC
D gene: .; V gene: TRBV20-1; clone size: few; J gene: TRBJ2-7; CDR3 length: 11; CDR3 protein: CSADLKSEQYF; CDR3 DNA: TGCAGTGCCGACTTAAAGTCAGAGCAGTACTTC
D gene: .; V gene: TRBV5-6; clone size: many; J gene: TRBJ1-2; CDR3 length: 14; CDR3 protein: CASSPGNSDYGYTF; CDR3 DNA: TGTGCCAGCAGCCCGGGGAACAGCGACTATGGCTACACCTTC
D gene: .; V gene: TRBV9; clone size: .; J gene: TRBJ2-2; CDR3 length: 15; CDR3 protein: CAGSPMRQNTGELFF; CDR3 DNA: TGTGCCGGCAGCCCGATGAGACAGAACACCGGGGAGCTGTTTTTT
D gene: .; V gene: TRBV28; clone size: many; J gene: TRBJ2-6; CDR3 length: 14; CDR3 protein: CAIRRGTGANVLTF; CDR3 DNA: TGTGCCATACGTCGGGGGACCGGGGCCAACGTCCTGACTTTC
D gene: .; V gene: TRBV28; clone size: .; J gene: TRBJ2-7; CDR3 length: 14; CDR3 protein: CASNLGQSSYEQYF; CDR3 DNA: TGTGCCAGCAATTTAGGACAGAGCTCCTACGAGCAGTACTTC
D gene: .; V gene: TRBV6-6; clone size: few; J gene: TRBJ2-7; CDR3 length: 14; CDR3 protein: CASSYSGRLYEQYF; CDR3 DNA: TGTGCCAGCAGTTACTCGGGGAGACTCTACGAGCAGTACTTC
D gene: TRBD1; V gene: TRBV4-1; clone size: many; J gene: TRBJ1-1; CDR3 length: 14; CDR3 protein: CASSQESGGTEAFF; CDR3 DNA: TGCGCCAGCAGCCAAGAGTCAGGGGGGACTGAAGCTTTCTTT
D gene: TRBD2; V gene: TRBV2; clone size: many; J gene: TRBJ2-1; CDR3 length: 16; CDR3 protein: CASGSLAGGPGNEQFF; CDR3 DNA: TGTGCCAGCGGGTCGCTAGCGGGAGGGCCGGGAAATGAGCAGTTCTTC
D gene: TRBD1; V gene: TRBV10-3; clone size: few; J gene: TRBJ1-5; CDR3 length: 14; CDR3 protein: CAISDRTGALPQHF; CDR3 DNA: TGTGCCATCAGTGACAGGACAGGTGCCTTGCCCCAGCATTTT
D gene: .; V gene: TRBV2; clone size: .; J gene: TRBJ1-1; CDR3 length: 14; CDR3 protein: CASSDSRAGTEAFF; CDR3 DNA: TGTGCCAGCAGTGATAGTAGGGCAGGGACTGAAGCTTTCTTT
D gene: .; V gene: TRBV4-2; clone size: many; J gene: TRBJ2-7; CDR3 length: 16; CDR3 protein: CASSQGGPGTRYEQYF; CDR3 DNA: TGTGCCAGCAGCCAAGGGGGGCCCGGGACAAGATACGAGCAGTACTTC
D gene: TRBD2; V gene: TRBV12-3/TRBV12-4; clone size: many; J gene: TRBJ2-7; CDR3 length: 15; CDR3 protein: CASSLLAGVRYEQYF; CDR3 DNA: TGTGCCAGCAGCCTACTAGCGGGAGTACGGTACGAGCAGTACTTC
D gene: .; V gene: TRBV15; clone size: .; J gene: TRBJ1-5; CDR3 length: 14; CDR3 protein: CATSPPGYHQPQHF; CDR3 DNA: TGTGCCACCAGCCCTCCGGGTTATCATCAGCCCCAGCATTTT
D gene: .; V gene: TRBV28; clone size: few; J gene: TRBJ2-3; CDR3 length: 16; CDR3 protein: CASSLGATRGTDTQYF; CDR3 DNA: TGTGCCAGCAGTTTAGGGGCGACTAGGGGCACAGATACGCAGTATTTT
D gene: .; V gene: TRBV15; clone size: .; J gene: TRBJ2-2; CDR3 length: 16; CDR3 protein: CATSFGVGPDTGELFF; CDR3 DNA: TGTGCCACCAGCTTCGGCGTAGGGCCGGACACCGGGGAGCTGTTTTTT
D gene: .; V gene: TRBV4-1; clone size: .; J gene: TRBJ2-7; CDR3 length: 16; CDR3 protein: CASSQEWRALGYEQYF; CDR3 DNA: TGCGCCAGCAGCCAAGAATGGAGGGCTTTGGGTTACGAGCAGTACTTC
D gene: .; V gene: TRBV28; clone size: .; J gene: TRBJ1-2; CDR3 length: 15; CDR3 protein: CASSFPGQTTYGYTF; CDR3 DNA: TGTGCCAGCAGTTTCCCCGGACAGACTACCTATGGCTACACCTTC
D gene: .; V gene: TRBV6-2/TRBV6-3; clone size: few; J gene: TRBJ2-1; CDR3 length: 16; CDR3 protein: CASSYSIEFSYNEQFF; CDR3 DNA: TGTGCCAGCAGTTACTCGATCGAATTCTCCTACAATGAGCAGTTCTTC
D gene: .; V gene: TRBV5-1; clone size: few; J gene: TRBJ2-1; CDR3 length: 11; CDR3 protein: CASSLDGEQFF; CDR3 DNA: TGCGCCAGCAGCTTGGATGGGGAGCAGTTCTTC
D gene: .; V gene: TRBV7-3; clone size: .; J gene: TRBJ2-1; CDR3 length: 14; CDR3 protein: CASSPQGGSGEQFF; CDR3 DNA: TGTGCCAGCAGCCCGCAGGGTGGAAGCGGTGAGCAGTTCTTC
D gene: .; V gene: TRBV11-2; clone size: few; J gene: TRBJ2-7; CDR3 length: 15; CDR3 protein: CASSLLSTPDHEQYF; CDR3 DNA: TGTGCCAGCAGCTTGCTGAGCACCCCGGACCACGAGCAGTACTTC
D gene: TRBD1; V gene: TRBV5-1; clone size: many; J gene: TRBJ2-1; CDR3 length: 14; CDR3 protein: CASSSQGQTNEQFF; CDR3 DNA: TGCGCCAGCAGCTCACAGGGACAGACTAATGAGCAGTTCTTC
D gene: .; V gene: TRBV27; clone size: few; J gene: TRBJ2-1; CDR3 length: 12; CDR3 protein: CASGLRQYEQFF; CDR3 DNA: TGTGCCAGCGGCCTCCGACAATATGAGCAGTTCTTC
D gene: TRBD2; V gene: TRBV6-1; clone size: .; J gene: TRBJ2-7; CDR3 length: 15; CDR3 protein: CASSNLAEHDYEQHF; CDR3 DNA: TGTGCCAGCAGTAACCTAGCGGAACACGACTACGAGCAGCACTTC
D gene: .; V gene: TRBV7-2; clone size: .; J gene: TRBJ2-1; CDR3 length: 13; CDR3 protein: CASKGSVNNEQFF; CDR3 DNA: TGTGCCAGCAAAGGCAGTGTTAACAATGAGCAGTTCTTC
D gene: .; V gene: TRBV11-2; clone size: few; J gene: TRBJ2-5; CDR3 length: 14; CDR3 protein: CASYTSGLQETQYF; CDR3 DNA: TGTGCCAGCTACACTTCAGGGCTGCAAGAGACCCAGTACTTC
D gene: .; V gene: TRBV6-5; clone size: many; J gene: TRBJ2-7; CDR3 length: 15; CDR3 protein: CASSYSSGGPYEQYF; CDR3 DNA: TGTGCCAGCAGTTACTCGTCGGGCGGACCCTACGAGCAGTACTTC
D gene: .; V gene: TRBV5-6; clone size: .; J gene: TRBJ1-1; CDR3 length: 14; CDR3 protein: CASLEHGRNTEAFF; CDR3 DNA: TGTGCCAGCCTCGAACACGGGAGGAACACTGAAGCTTTCTTT
D gene: .; V gene: TRBV7-2; clone size: .; J gene: TRBJ1-2; CDR3 length: 16; CDR3 protein: CASSLAPRTVLHGYTF; CDR3 DNA: TGTGCCAGCAGCTTAGCGCCAAGGACAGTGCTGCATGGCTACACCTTC
D gene: .; V gene: TRBV4-1; clone size: many; J gene: TRBJ2-3; CDR3 length: 15; CDR3 protein: CASSQENRDQRAQYF; CDR3 DNA: TGCGCCAGCAGCCAAGAAAACCGGGACCAAAGAGCGCAGTATTTT
D gene: TRBD2; V gene: TRBV24-1; clone size: many; J gene: TRBJ2-2; CDR3 length: 16; CDR3 protein: CATSDPGLGDTGELFF; CDR3 DNA: TGTGCCACCAGTGACCCGGGACTAGGGGACACCGGGGAGCTGTTTTTT
D gene: .; V gene: TRBV5-1; clone size: many; J gene: TRBJ2-1; CDR3 length: 13; CDR3 protein: CASGRGTYNEQFF; CDR3 DNA: TGCGCCAGCGGGCGAGGCACCTACAATGAGCAGTTCTTC
D gene: .; V gene: TRBV7-2; clone size: .; J gene: TRBJ1-1; CDR3 length: 14; CDR3 protein: CASSLDQARGEAFF; CDR3 DNA: TGTGCCAGCAGCTTAGATCAGGCCCGCGGGGAAGCTTTCTTT
D gene: .; V gene: TRBV3-1; clone size: few; J gene: TRBJ1-1; CDR3 length: 14; CDR3 protein: CASSQGQLNTEAFF; CDR3 DNA: TGTGCCAGCAGCCAAGGACAGTTGAACACTGAAGCTTTCTTT
D gene: .; V gene: TRBV4-1; clone size: .; J gene: TRBJ2-7; CDR3 length: 16; CDR3 protein: CASSQVYRTLNYERYF; CDR3 DNA: TGCGCCAGCAGCCAAGTCTACAGGACACTCAACTACGAGCGGTACTTC
D gene: .; V gene: TRBV6-1; clone size: .; J gene: TRBJ2-7; CDR3 length: 14; CDR3 protein: CASMRRGPSLEQYF; CDR3 DNA: TGTGCCAGCATGAGACGGGGCCCTAGCCTCGAGCAGTACTTC
D gene: .; V gene: TRBV6-1; clone size: .; J gene: TRBJ1-2; CDR3 length: 14; CDR3 protein: CASSEHRGGYGYTF; CDR3 DNA: TGTGCCAGCAGTGAACACCGGGGTGGCTATGGCTACACCTTC
D gene: .; V gene: TRBV6-1; clone size: .; J gene: TRBJ2-5; CDR3 length: 14; CDR3 protein: CASSAWGLGETQYF; CDR3 DNA: TGTGCCAGCAGTGCCTGGGGGTTGGGCGAGACCCAGTACTTC
D gene: .; V gene: TRBV7-9; clone size: .; J gene: TRBJ2-3; CDR3 length: 15; CDR3 protein: CAGSSPRQDTDTQYF; CDR3 DNA: TGTGCCGGCAGCTCCCCCCGACAGGACACAGATACGCAGTATTTT
D gene: .; V gene: TRBV20-1; clone size: .; J gene: TRBJ2-1; CDR3 length: 15; CDR3 protein: CSARALERNYNEQFF; CDR3 DNA: TGCAGTGCTAGAGCTCTGGAGAGGAATTACAATGAGCAGTTCTTC
D gene: TRBD1; V gene: TRBV7-2; clone size: .; J gene: TRBJ2-7; CDR3 length: 14; CDR3 protein: CASSLETGSYEQYF; CDR3 DNA: TGTGCCAGCAGCTTAGAGACAGGGTCCTACGAGCAGTACTTC
D gene: .; V gene: TRBV4-1; clone size: few; J gene: TRBJ1-3; CDR3 length: 17; CDR3 protein: CASSPYGRGISGNTIYF; CDR3 DNA: TGCGCCAGCAGCCCCTACGGACGAGGGATCTCTGGAAACACCATATATTTT
D gene: TRBD1; V gene: TRBV29-1; clone size: .; J gene: TRBJ1-3; CDR3 length: 16; CDR3 protein: CSVQGTGDFSGNTIYF; CDR3 DNA: TGCAGCGTTCAGGGGACAGGCGACTTCTCTGGAAACACCATATATTTT